These 5 T cell receptor beta chains were all obtained from the same sample, sequenced in a study of PD-L1 blockade in urothelial cancer. The time point denotes: peripheral blood 6 weeks after treatment start. Measured with immunoSEQ multiplex PCR; TCRdb has only the in-frame clones, and not every one. Counted here are 100,000 to 150,000 clones, approximately 85% occurring once; the ten biggest clones make up 2.4%. The material sequenced was PBMCs, taken around atezolizumab (anti-PD-L1) treatment. These receptors all stem from a man aged 45-60 years with urothelial cancer.

This clone appeared a single time. The chain is built from TRBV10-3 and TRBJ1-3; weak D call: TRBD1 (6 bases). V lost 5 bases and J lost 0, with 8 bases in between. The CDR3 has 14 residues. Germline-derived CDR1 and CDR2 are ENHRY and SYGVKD. The CDR3: CAISWDTSGNTIYF. CDR3 bases: TGTGCCATCAGTTGGGACACCTCTGGAAACACCATATATTTT.

The V gene is TRBV25-1, the J gene TRBJ1-1; D not resolved. Trimming removed 2 bases from V and 10 bases from J, with 14 bases in between. CDR3 length: 13 amino acids. Per the germline V gene, CDR1 is MGHDK and CDR2 is SYGVNS. As DNA, the CDR3 is TGTGCCAGCAGTGAAGGAGGCAATTGGCGAGCTTTCTTT. Translation gives CASSEGGNWRAFF.

This clone has more than one count but fewer than ten. The chain uses TRBV6-5 and TRBJ2-7; D may be TRBD1 (6 bases). V lost 4 bases, J lost 0 bases, and 10 bases lay in between. Germline V gene sequence: CDR1 MNHEY, CDR2 SVGAGI. CDR3 size: 14 residues. The CDR3 loop is CASSSGDLSYEQYF. The DNA for the CDR3 is TGTGCCAGCAGTTCAGGGGACCTCTCCTACGAGCAGTACTTC.

CDR3 in DNA: TGTGCCAGCAGCGCCTCGGGTGGCGGGGAGCTGTTTTTT. It translates to CASSASGGGELFF. V is TRBV6-1 and J is TRBJ2-2; D not certain. The CDR3 spans 13 residues. The V gene lost 6 bases and the J gene lost 7 bases, with 12 bases spanning the gap. CDR1 and CDR2 from the germline V gene are MNHNS and SASEGT.

The chain uses TRBV28 and TRBJ1-2; D not certain. CDR3 length: 13 residues. Trimming cost V 3 bases and J 2 bases, with 7 bases left between them. Germline assignment: CDR1 MDHEN and CDR2 SYDVKM. The CDR3 reads CASSFGGNYGYTF. As DNA, the CDR3 is TGTGCCAGCAGTTTCGGCGGAAACTATGGCTACACCTTC.